This TCR beta chain was observed in a study of blood T cells in healthy people across ages. V lost 6 bases and J lost 4; bases outside the gene matches: 6. This CDR3 contains 16 residues. Germline V gene data show CDR1 as MNHEY and CDR2 as SMNVEV (reference sequence). Whole-study results and caveats: The diversity estimates, figures obtained from one million T cells, were considered underestimates.

It was with a sample-barcoded 5' primer and a J-beta primer mix that a second PCR of roughly 7 to 12 cycles was run. TCRdb processed the 5' RACE reads anew with MiXCR; each CDR3 protein has one entry. The sample has 730,000 or so distinct CDR3 sequences; roughly two fifths are singletons. A few counts support this clonotype. The target antigen is unknown. The chain links TRBV27 to TRBJ2-1, with TRBD2 identical over 13 bases. The clonotype was recovered from a man aged 80 or over in good health. Material: blood. CDR3 in DNA: TGTGCCAGCAGCCTCAGACTAGCGGGAGGATACAATGAGCAGTTCTTC. This gives the protein CASSLRLAGGYNEQFF.